The 11 T cell receptor beta chains listed next were all sequenced from one sample in a study of human T cells and chemical hapten exposure. Before extraction, the whole blood was not fractionated, and total RNA was taken from it. TCRdb ran MiXCR on the 5' RACE reads and lists one entry per CDR3 protein. The sample shows tens of thousands of distinct CDR3 sequences, roughly 8% of them seen only once. These receptors were taken from a male donor in good health.

This clonotype was seen only a few times. This chain uses TRBV6-1 with TRBJ2-2; maybe TRBD2 (5 bases). The CDR3 consists of 15 residues. Germline V gene lookup returns CDR1 MNHNS and CDR2 SASEGT. Trimming shortened V by 4 bases and J by 5 bases, and 14 bases separated the two germline ends. CDR3 protein: CASSGPLGGTGELFF. CDR3 DNA: TGTGCCAGCAGTGGCCCTCTGGGCGGGACCGGGGAGCTGTTTTTT.

This chain uses TRBV29-1 with TRBJ1-1; D is unclear. The CDR3 has 12 amino acids. Per germline, CDR1 SQVTM and CDR2 ANQGSEA. The V and J ends lost 4 bases and 4 bases respectively, with 10 bases between them. CDR3 amino acids: CSVAKGFTEAFF. In DNA form, the CDR3 reads TGCAGCGTTGCAAAGGGCTTCACTGAAGCTTTCTTT. Using reference TRBV29-1 and TRBJ1-1 for the parts outside the CDR3, the full variable domain is SAVISQKPSRDICQRGTSLTIQCQVDSQVTMMFWYRQQPGQSLTLIATANQGSEATYESGFVIDKFPISRPNLTFSTLTVSNMSPEDSSIYLCSVAKGFTEAFFGQGTRLTVV.

Only a few counts were recorded for this clonotype. The CDR3 reads CASSLDRVRQPQHF. In nucleotides, the CDR3 is TGTGCCAGCAGCTTAGACCGGGTCCGCCAGCCCCAGCATTTT. The chain joins TRBV11-2 to TRBJ1-5; D is unresolved. V shed 0 bases and J shed 7 bases, with 10 bases lying between them. This CDR3 has 14 amino acids. Germline CDR1 reads SGHAT; CDR2 reads FQNNGV.

Ten or more counts support this clonotype. The chain links TRBV28 to TRBJ2-7; 9 positions agree with TRBD1. Germline V gene lookup returns CDR1 MDHEN and CDR2 SYDVKM. The CDR3 loop spans 15 amino acids. Trimming cost V 5 bases and J 2 bases; bases outside gene matches: 7. The CDR3 spells CASSPGQGRTYEQYF. In DNA form, the CDR3 reads TGTGCCAGCAGTCCCGGACAGGGGAGAACCTACGAGCAGTACTTC.

This clonotype came up many times. J is TRBJ2-1 and V is TRBV20-1; no reliable D call. The germline CDR1 and CDR2 sequences are DFQATT and SNEGSKA (reference sequence). The CDR3 has 12 amino acids. V was trimmed by 1 base and J by 9 bases, leaving 10 bases between them. Here the CDR3 reads CSARVQTFEQFF. The CDR3, as DNA: TGCAGTGCTAGAGTCCAGACTTTTGAGCAGTTCTTC.

This clonotype was counted between two and nine times. The rearrangement joins TRBV9 to TRBJ2-3, with D possibly being TRBD2 (7 bases). Germline assignment: CDR1 SGDLS and CDR2 YYNGEE. Trimming took off 0 bases at V and 2 bases at J, with 13 bases between the two ends. The CDR3 contains 16 residues. The chain's CDR3 is CASSVAPGGLTDTQYF. In DNA form, the CDR3 reads TGTGCCAGCAGCGTAGCACCGGGGGGCCTCACAGATACGCAGTATTTT.

The chain is built from TRBV7-2 and TRBJ1-1; possibly TRBD1 for D (5 bases). Germline V gene data show CDR1 as SGHTA and CDR2 as FQGNSA. The CDR3 runs 13 residues. Trimming left V 1 base short and J 12 bases short, with 15 bases between. The CDR3 here is CASSLELGRDTFF. The CDR3 DNA is TGTGCCAGCAGCTTAGAATTGGGACGTGACACTTTCTTT. The full variable domain, rest sourced from reference TRBV7-2 and TRBJ1-1, is GAGVSQSPSNKVTEKGKDVELRCDPISGHTALYWYRQSLGQGLEFLIYFQGNSAPDKSGLPSDRFSAERTGGSVSTLTIQRTQQEDSAVYLCASSLELGRDTFFGQGTRLTVV.

This clonotype has ten or more counts. The chain uses TRBV9 and TRBJ1-4, with D tentatively TRBD1 (5 bases). Trimming cost V 1 base and J 3 bases, with 13 bases left between them. This CDR3 has 16 amino acids. CDR1 and CDR2 (germline): SGDLS, YYNGEE. CDR3 in amino acids: CASSVRGVDANEKLFF. In DNA, the CDR3 is TGTGCCAGCAGCGTACGAGGGGTGGATGCTAATGAAAAACTGTTTTTT.

This clonotype was found many times. V gene TRBV20-1 combines with J gene TRBJ1-1; TRBD1 agrees at 7 bases. The ends lost 0 bases at V and 1 base at J; junction bases unmatched: 2. The length of the CDR3 is 14 residues. Germline V gene lookup returns CDR1 DFQATT and CDR2 SNEGSKA (reference sequence). CDR3 DNA sequence: TGCAGTGCTAGAGAGGGGACAGCGAACACTGAAGCTTTCTTT. This sequence encodes CSAREGTANTEAFF.

CDR3 in amino acids: CASSLSTGQGVLYGYTF. Here the CDR3 DNA reads TGTGCCAGCAGCTTATCCACCGGACAGGGGGTCCTCTATGGCTACACCTTC. V gene TRBV7-2 combines with J gene TRBJ1-2, with 10 bases matching TRBD1. Germline values: CDR1 SGHTA, CDR2 FQGNSA. This CDR3 has 17 residues. V lost 2 bases and J lost 4; bases outside the gene matches: 10. Based on the CDR3 plus reference TRBV7-2 and TRBJ1-2, the full variable domain is GAGVSQSPSNKVTEKGKDVELRCDPISGHTALYWYRQSLGQGLEFLIYFQGNSAPDKSGLPSDRFSAERTGGSVSTLTIQRTQQEDSAVYLCASSLSTGQGVLYGYTFGSGTRLTVV.

In this sample, this clonotype turned up many times. The chain carries TRBV18 and TRBJ1-1; 7 bases are a match to TRBD1. Germline CDR1 and CDR2: KGHSH and LQKENI. The CDR3 has 13 amino acids. J gave up 3 bases and V 6 bases, and 4 bases lay outside the gene matches. For the CDR3, the DNA is TGTGCCAGCTCCCAGGGACAGCACACTGAAGCTTTCTTT. Translated: CASSQGQHTEAFF.